This TCR beta chain stems from a study of Graves' ophthalmopathy and Graves' hyperthyroidism. The authors diagnosed from clinical symptoms, serum thyroxine, TRAb, thyroid ultrasound and orbital computed tomography. Amplification of the TCR beta CDR3 regions used RNA transcripts (as template). The library came from an HTBI-primed first-round RT-PCR and a second-round multiplex PCR. TCRdb reprocessed the multiplex PCR reads via MiXCR and lists one record per CDR3 protein. This sample yields approximately 500,000 distinct CDR3 sequences, of which about 15% are seen a single time; 9.8% belongs to the top ten. CDR1 GTSNPN and CDR2 SVGIG come from the germline V gene (reference sequence). CDR3 length: 16 residues. Trimming at V came to 1 base and at J to 4 bases, leaving 4 bases not matched to a gene. This clonotype showed up many times.

Source material: blood. V is TRBV30 and J is TRBJ2-2; 12 bases match TRBD2. This TCR came from a woman in her 30s with Graves' ophthalmopathy. The CDR3 sequence: CAWSGLAGAGTGELFF. The CDR3, as DNA: TGTGCCTGGAGTGGACTAGCGGGAGCAGGCACCGGGGAGCTGTTTTTT.